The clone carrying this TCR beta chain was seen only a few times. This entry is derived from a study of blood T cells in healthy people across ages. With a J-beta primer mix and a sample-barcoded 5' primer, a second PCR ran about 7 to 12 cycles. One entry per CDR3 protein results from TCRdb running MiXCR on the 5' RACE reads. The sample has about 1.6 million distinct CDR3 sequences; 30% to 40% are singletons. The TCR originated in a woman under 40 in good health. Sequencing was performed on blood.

CDR3 nucleotides: TGCAGCGTTGAAGATCTTCAGGACAGGGGAAGGGGGGAGCTGTTTTTT. Its translation is CSVEDLQDRGRGELFF. This chain links TRBV29-1 with TRBJ2-2; the match to TRBD1 covers 9 bases. This CDR3 region has 16 residues. The V segment lost 0 bases and the J segment 8 bases; nucleotides outside the gene matches: 10. CDR1 and CDR2 from the germline V gene are SQVTM and ANQGSEA.